The source of this T cell receptor (beta chain) is a study of CD8 T cells in ankylosing spondylitis. The CDR3 has 15 amino acids. Germline CDR1 reads SGHTA; CDR2 reads FQGTGA. Germline trimming cut 5 bases from V and 9 bases from J; bases unmatched to any gene: 10. The table lists this clonotype with a few counts. TCRdb itself ran the 5' RACE reads through MiXCR, one entry per CDR3 protein. The sample shows tens of thousands of distinct CDR3 sequences, about 5% of them seen only once. V usage is TRBV7-3 and J usage is TRBJ2-1, with 10 bases identical to TRBD2. This TCR was sampled from a male donor with ankylosing spondylitis or in good health (not recorded which). Sequences were obtained from blood, either unsorted or a sorted T cell fraction (not recorded which). CDR3 in amino acids: CASSPQAGGPGEQFF. The CDR3 DNA reads TGTGCCAGCAGCCCACAAGCGGGGGGGCCAGGTGAGCAGTTCTTC.